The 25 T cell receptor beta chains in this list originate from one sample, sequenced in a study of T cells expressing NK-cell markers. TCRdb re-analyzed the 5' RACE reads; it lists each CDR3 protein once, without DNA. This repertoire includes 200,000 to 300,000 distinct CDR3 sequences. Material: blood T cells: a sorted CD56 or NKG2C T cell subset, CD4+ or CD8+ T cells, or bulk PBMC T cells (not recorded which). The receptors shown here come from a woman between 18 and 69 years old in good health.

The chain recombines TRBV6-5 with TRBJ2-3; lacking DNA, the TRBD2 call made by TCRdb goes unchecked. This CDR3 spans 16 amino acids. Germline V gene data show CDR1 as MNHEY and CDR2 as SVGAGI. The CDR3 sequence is CASSYSGPPGADTQYF.

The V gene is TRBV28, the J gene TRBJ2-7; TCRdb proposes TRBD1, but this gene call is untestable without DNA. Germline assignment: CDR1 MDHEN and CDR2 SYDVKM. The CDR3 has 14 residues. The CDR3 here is CASSSGTGDYEQYF.

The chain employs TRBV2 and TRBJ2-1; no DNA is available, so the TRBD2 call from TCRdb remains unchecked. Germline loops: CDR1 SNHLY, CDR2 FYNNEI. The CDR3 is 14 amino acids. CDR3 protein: CASREGLARDEQFF.

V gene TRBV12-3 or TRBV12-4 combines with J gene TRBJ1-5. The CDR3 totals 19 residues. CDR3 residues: CASSKDLGRITYSNQPQHF.

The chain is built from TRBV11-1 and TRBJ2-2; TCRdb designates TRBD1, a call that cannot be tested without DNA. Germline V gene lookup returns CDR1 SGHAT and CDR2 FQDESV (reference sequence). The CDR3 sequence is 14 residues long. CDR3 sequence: CASSTDRGTGELFF.

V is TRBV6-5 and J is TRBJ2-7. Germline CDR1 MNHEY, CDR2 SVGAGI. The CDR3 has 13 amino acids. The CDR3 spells CASSSFSAYEQYF.

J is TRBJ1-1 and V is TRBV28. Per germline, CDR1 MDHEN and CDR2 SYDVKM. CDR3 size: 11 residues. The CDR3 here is CASSGLLEAFF.

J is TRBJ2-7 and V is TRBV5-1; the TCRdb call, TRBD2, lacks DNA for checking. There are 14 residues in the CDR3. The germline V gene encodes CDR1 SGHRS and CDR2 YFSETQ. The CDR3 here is CASSLAVLGDEQYF.

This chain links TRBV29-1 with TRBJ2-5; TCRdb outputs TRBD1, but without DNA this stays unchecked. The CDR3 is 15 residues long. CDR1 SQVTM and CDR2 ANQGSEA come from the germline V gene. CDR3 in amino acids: CSAVPGGALQETQYF.

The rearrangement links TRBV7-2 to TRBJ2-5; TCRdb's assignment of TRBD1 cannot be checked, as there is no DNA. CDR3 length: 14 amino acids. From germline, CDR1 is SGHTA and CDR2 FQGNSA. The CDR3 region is CASSFGQGQETQYF.

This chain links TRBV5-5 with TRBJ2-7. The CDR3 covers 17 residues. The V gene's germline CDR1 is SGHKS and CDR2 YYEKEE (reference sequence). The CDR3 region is CASSLAKDTTLSYEQYF. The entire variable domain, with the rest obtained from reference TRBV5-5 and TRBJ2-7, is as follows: DAGVTQSPTHLIKTRGQQVTLRCSPISGHKSVSWYQQVLGQGPQFIFQYYEKEERGRGNFPDRFSARQFPNYSSELNVNALLLGDSALYLCASSLAKDTTLSYEQYFGPGTRLTVT.

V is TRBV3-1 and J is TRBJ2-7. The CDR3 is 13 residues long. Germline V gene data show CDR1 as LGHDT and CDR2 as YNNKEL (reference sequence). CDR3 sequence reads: CASSPWTDDEQYF.

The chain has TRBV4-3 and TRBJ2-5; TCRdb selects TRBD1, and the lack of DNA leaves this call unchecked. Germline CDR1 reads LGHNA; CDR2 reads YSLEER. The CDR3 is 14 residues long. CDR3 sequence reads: CASSQEGTQETQYF.

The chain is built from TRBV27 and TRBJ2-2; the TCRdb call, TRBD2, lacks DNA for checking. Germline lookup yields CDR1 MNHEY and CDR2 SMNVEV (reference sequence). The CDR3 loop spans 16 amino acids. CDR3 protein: CASSVLAGVSPGELFF.

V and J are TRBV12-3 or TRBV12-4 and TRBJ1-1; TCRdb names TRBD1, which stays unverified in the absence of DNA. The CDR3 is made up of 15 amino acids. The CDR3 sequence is CASSPWGREGREAFF.

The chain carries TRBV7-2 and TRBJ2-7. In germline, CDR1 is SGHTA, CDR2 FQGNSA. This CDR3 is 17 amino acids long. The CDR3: CASSLARSTASSYEQYF.

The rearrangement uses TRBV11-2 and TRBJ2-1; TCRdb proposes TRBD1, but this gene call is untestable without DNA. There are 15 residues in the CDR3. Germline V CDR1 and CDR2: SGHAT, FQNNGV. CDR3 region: CASSLKVQGYNEQFF. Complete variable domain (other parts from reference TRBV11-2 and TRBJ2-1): EAGVAQSPRYKIIEKRQSVAFWCNPISGHATLYWYQQILGQGPKLLIQFQNNGVVDDSQLPKDRFSAERLKGVDSTLKIQPAKLEDSAVYLCASSLKVQGYNEQFFGPGTRLTVL.

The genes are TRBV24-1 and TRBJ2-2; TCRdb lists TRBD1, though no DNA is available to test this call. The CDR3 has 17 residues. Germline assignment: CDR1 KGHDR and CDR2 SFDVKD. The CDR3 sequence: CATSDPRTGGDDGELFF.

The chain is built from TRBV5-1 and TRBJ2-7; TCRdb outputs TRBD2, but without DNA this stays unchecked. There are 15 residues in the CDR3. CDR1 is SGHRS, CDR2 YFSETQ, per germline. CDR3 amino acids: CASSLVTLAGVEQYF.

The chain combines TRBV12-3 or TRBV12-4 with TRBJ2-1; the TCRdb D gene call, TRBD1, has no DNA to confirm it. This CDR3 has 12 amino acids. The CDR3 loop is CASSPERNEQFF.

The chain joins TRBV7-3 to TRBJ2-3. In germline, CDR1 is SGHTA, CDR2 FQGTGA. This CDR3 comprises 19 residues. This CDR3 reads CASSLNPRRITPSTDTQYF.

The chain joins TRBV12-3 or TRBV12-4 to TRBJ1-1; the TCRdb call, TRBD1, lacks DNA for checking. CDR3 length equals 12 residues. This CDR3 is CASGRGRTEAFF.

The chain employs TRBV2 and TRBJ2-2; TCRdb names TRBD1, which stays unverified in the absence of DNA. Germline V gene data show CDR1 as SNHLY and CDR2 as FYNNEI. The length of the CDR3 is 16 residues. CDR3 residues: CASTRRGNRGTGELFF.

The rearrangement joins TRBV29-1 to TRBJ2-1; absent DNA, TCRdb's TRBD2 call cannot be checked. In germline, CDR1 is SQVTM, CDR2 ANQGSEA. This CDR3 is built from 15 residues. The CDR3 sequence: CSAGRLAAPYNEQFF.

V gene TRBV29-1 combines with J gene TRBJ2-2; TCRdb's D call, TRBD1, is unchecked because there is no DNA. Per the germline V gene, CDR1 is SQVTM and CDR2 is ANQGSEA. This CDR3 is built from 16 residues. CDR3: CSVAATTGLNTGELFF.